One sample yielded the 10 T cell receptor beta chains listed below, sequenced in a study of blood T cell repertoires in COVID-19. TCRdb keeps only in-frame clones here, not all; method: immunoSEQ multiplex PCR. The sample has about 110,000 clones; 65% to 90% are singletons. The sequenced material came from peripheral blood. The receptors here all came from a man aged 80 or over with acute or convalescent COVID-19.

V gene TRBV7-2 combines with J gene TRBJ2-2; 12 bases are shared with TRBD1. The V segment lost 2 bases and the J segment 5 bases; nucleotides outside the gene matches: 6. The germline V gene has CDR1 SGHTA and CDR2 FQGNSA. There are 17 residues in the CDR3. For the CDR3, the DNA is TGTGCCAGCAGCTTAAGCGGGACAGGGGGCAGGACCGGGGAGCTGTTTTTT. It encodes CASSLSGTGGRTGELFF.

Notes on this clone: The same CDR3 can be traced to other DNA sequences in this sample. V is TRBV28 and J is TRBJ1-5, with D possibly matching TRBD1 (6 bases). V was shortened by 6 bases and J by 6 bases, with 9 bases between the two germline ends. CDR1 MDHEN and CDR2 SYDVKM come from the germline V gene. This CDR3 has 12 amino acids. The CDR3 DNA is TGTGCCAGCAGCTTACAGGGTCAGCCCCAGCATTTT. As protein: CASSLQGQPQHF.

The gene calls are TRBV19 and TRBJ1-1; 9 nucleotides match TRBD1. Germline values: CDR1 LNHDA, CDR2 SQIVND (reference sequence). The CDR3 runs 15 residues. With V trimmed by 10 bases and J by 2 bases, 11 bases remained unmatched. CDR3 nucleotide sequence: TGTGCCACCTATTCCAGGGGACAGGGAAACACTGAAGCTTTCTTT. Its translation is CATYSRGQGNTEAFF.

The V gene is TRBV7-2, the J gene TRBJ2-1, with D possibly matching TRBD1 (5 bases). The CDR3 length is 15 residues. The germline CDR1 and CDR2 sequences are SGHTA and FQGNSA. The V gene lost 10 bases and the J gene lost 3 bases, with 19 bases spanning the gap. The CDR3 is CATQRSTGDYNEQFF. CDR3 coding DNA: TGTGCCACCCAGCGAAGCACAGGAGACTACAATGAGCAGTTCTTC. Looking up the rest from reference TRBV7-2 and TRBJ2-1 gives the full variable domain: GAGVSQSPSNKVTEKGKDVELRCDPISGHTALYWYRQSLGQGLEFLIYFQGNSAPDKSGLPSDRFSAERTGGSVSTLTIQRTQQEDSAVYLCATQRSTGDYNEQFFGPGTRLTVL.

The rearrangement links TRBV6-4 to TRBJ2-1; D might be TRBD2 (6 bases). The length of the CDR3 is 15 residues. Germline CDR1 is MRHNA and CDR2 is SNTAGT. Deletions cut 3 bases from V and 6 bases from J, with 15 bases between. The CDR3 loop is CASSDSGRRGNEQFF. The CDR3 DNA sequence: TGTGCCAGCAGTGATTCCGGGAGAAGGGGCAATGAGCAGTTCTTC.

This rearrangement joins TRBV6-6 to TRBJ2-3; TRBD2 agrees at 8 bases. Germline V gene data show CDR1 as MNHNY and CDR2 as SVGAGI (reference sequence). V trimming: 6 bases; J trimming: 2 bases; junction bases outside the gene matches: 7. This CDR3 contains 15 residues. The CDR3: CASSAGGLNTDTQYF. The DNA for the CDR3 is TGTGCCAGCAGCGCGGGGGGCCTAAACACAGATACGCAGTATTTT.

The genes are TRBV4-2 and TRBJ2-1, with D maybe TRBD2 (5 bases). V lost 1 base and J lost 5, with 12 bases in between. Germline assignment: CDR1 LGHNA and CDR2 YNFKEQ. The CDR3 spans 15 residues. The chain's CDR3 is CASSQVSSQNNEQFF. CDR3 nucleotide sequence: TGTGCCAGCAGCCAAGTGTCTAGCCAAAACAATGAGCAGTTCTTC.

On this clone: Sequence at one end of the junction differs from germline and may be a read error. The chain couples TRBV28 to TRBJ2-4; 7 nucleotides match TRBD2. CDR3 size: 12 residues. Germline V lookup: CDR1 MDHEN, CDR2 SYDVKM. The CDR3 DNA follows: TGTGCCAGCAGTTTAGGGGGGGAACTTACTTCCTTC. This gives the protein CASSLGGELTSF.

This chain connects TRBV27 to TRBJ1-5; D gene ambiguous. V was pared by 2 bases and J by 2 bases, with 7 bases between. The CDR3 sequence is 14 residues long. CDR1 and CDR2 (germline): MNHEY, SMNVEV (reference sequence). The CDR3 spells CASSLVGGNQPQHF. CDR3 DNA sequence: TGTGCCAGCAGTTTAGTCGGGGGCAATCAGCCCCAGCATTTT.

The table lists this clone with a count of one. V gene TRBV6-5 combines with J gene TRBJ2-1, with 11 bases identical to TRBD2. The junction had 3 bases not matched to a gene; V was cut back by 4 bases and J by 4 bases. Germline V CDR1 and CDR2: MNHEY, SVGAGI. This CDR3 contains 15 residues. The CDR3 sequence: CASSLGLAEYNEQFF. The CDR3 DNA is TGTGCCAGCAGTTTGGGACTAGCGGAATACAATGAGCAGTTCTTC.